The clone carrying this TCR beta chain was recorded at least ten times. The data originate from a study of molecular identifiers for immune sequencing clone quantification. Study-level information: RNA, taken in replicates from approximately 20,000 or 100,000 naive CD8 cells, was split five ways, with four sequenced.

TCRdb ran MiXCR on the PCR reads and lists one entry per CDR3 protein. This sample has 250,000 to 350,000 distinct CDR3 sequences, with around 21% found just once. This clonotype originated in a human donor in good health. Some libraries in this study had Jurkat cell RNA spiked in. Sequencing was performed on naive CD8+ T cells from blood, with Jurkat cell RNA spiked in. Noted subset: FACS-sorted CD8+CD4-CCR7+CD45RA+ naive T cells.

CDR3 loop: CASSVEEGGTYEQYF. CDR3 in DNA: TGTGCCAGCAGCGTAGAGGAGGGAGGCACCTACGAGCAGTACTTC. The J gene is TRBJ2-7, the V gene TRBV9; possibly TRBD2 for D (6 bases). This CDR3 contains 15 residues. Deletions cut 0 bases from V and 2 bases from J, with 12 bases between. The germline CDR1 and CDR2 sequences are SGDLS and YYNGEE.